Listed below are T cell receptor beta chains from one sample, sequenced in a study of T-cell reconstitution after alpha-beta-depleted transplantation in children. TCRdb used MiXCR to reprocess the PCR reads, holding one entry per CDR3 protein. The sample has approximately 430,000 distinct CDR3 sequences; around 15% are singletons. The sample was PBMCs, mostly from graft donor cells, taken 360 days after TCRalphabeta/CD19-depleted stem cell transplant. These receptors were obtained from a boy less than two years old who had a stem cell transplant for Wiskott-Aldrich syndrome, so the T cells may come from the graft donor. Both conserved end residues are part of each CDR3. D genes are given only for firm matches. Where a row states a size, it is once, few, many or the class of an expanded clone; other rows omit it.

size: -
D: -
J: TRBJ2-7
V: TRBV5-1
CDR3: CASSLRGRSGEQYF
DNA: TGCGCCAGCAGCTTGAGGGGACGCTCGGGCGAGCAGTACTTC

size: -
D: -
J: TRBJ2-2
V: TRBV12-3/TRBV12-4
CDR3: CASSFVMDGELFF
DNA: TGTGCCAGCAGTTTTGTCATGGACGGGGAGCTGTTTTTT

size: few
D: -
J: TRBJ2-5
V: TRBV29-1
CDR3: CSVDVGETQYF
DNA: TGCAGCGTTGACGTGGGGGAGACCCAGTACTTC

size: -
D: -
J: TRBJ1-2
V: TRBV4-3
CDR3: CASSQDRGHHYGYTF
DNA: TGCGCCAGCAGCCAAGATAGGGGACACCACTATGGCTACACCTTC

size: -
D: -
J: TRBJ2-3
V: TRBV21-1
CDR3: CASIDFSADTQYF
DNA: TGTGCCAGCATAGACTTCTCTGCAGATACGCAGTATTTT

size: -
D: TRBD1
J: TRBJ2-7
V: TRBV10-1
CDR3: CASSDPGQGKEQYF
DNA: TGCGCCAGCAGTGATCCGGGACAGGGTAAAGAGCAGTACTTC

size: -
D: TRBD2
J: TRBJ2-1
V: TRBV18
CDR3: CASSPGLANHEQFF
DNA: TGTGCCAGCTCACCGGGACTAGCCAACCATGAGCAGTTCTTC

size: -
D: -
J: TRBJ2-1
V: TRBV7-2
CDR3: CASSRMGAVSYNEQFF
DNA: TGTGCCAGCAGCCGCATGGGGGCAGTCTCCTACAATGAGCAGTTCTTC

size: -
D: -
J: TRBJ2-7
V: TRBV7-9
CDR3: CASSSADRSGYEQYF
DNA: TGTGCCAGCAGCTCAGCCGACAGAAGTGGATACGAGCAGTACTTC

size: few
D: TRBD1
J: TRBJ2-7
V: TRBV19
CDR3: CATRARQGSYEQYF
DNA: TGTGCCACCCGAGCTCGACAGGGCTCCTACGAGCAGTACTTC

size: many
D: TRBD1
J: TRBJ2-1
V: TRBV24-1
CDR3: CATSTRDRDDNEQFF
DNA: TGTGCCACCAGTACTCGGGACAGGGATGACAATGAGCAGTTCTTC

size: many
D: TRBD2
J: TRBJ2-1
V: TRBV6-5
CDR3: CASSYQSGGYNEQFF
DNA: TGTGCCAGCAGTTACCAAAGCGGGGGGTACAATGAGCAGTTCTTC

size: few
D: TRBD2
J: TRBJ2-5
V: TRBV4-1
CDR3: CASSAGGTSGRETQYF
DNA: TGCGCCAGTTCAGCCGGGGGGACTAGCGGCCGAGAGACCCAGTACTTC

size: -
D: -
J: TRBJ2-3
V: TRBV18
CDR3: CASSPRSPDTQYF
DNA: TGTGCCAGCTCACCACGGTCCCCAGATACGCAGTATTTT

size: few
D: TRBD2
J: TRBJ2-2
V: TRBV12-3/TRBV12-4
CDR3: CASSLASGRTGELFF
DNA: TGTGCCAGCAGTTTGGCTAGCGGGAGAACCGGGGAGCTGTTTTTT

size: -
D: TRBD1
J: TRBJ2-5
V: TRBV7-9
CDR3: CASSLVTGRGEETQYF
DNA: TGTGCCAGCAGCTTAGTGACAGGGAGAGGAGAAGAGACCCAGTACTTC

size: -
D: TRBD1
J: TRBJ1-2
V: TRBV2
CDR3: CASSERPNLRDRANYGYTF
DNA: TGTGCCAGCAGTGAAAGACCGAATTTAAGGGACAGGGCCAACTATGGCTACACCTTC

size: once
D: -
J: TRBJ2-7
V: TRBV27
CDR3: CASSLSKGRGDYEQYF
DNA: TGTGCCAGCAGTTTATCAAAGGGCAGGGGTGACTACGAGCAGTACTTC

size: many
D: -
J: TRBJ1-2
V: TRBV20-1
CDR3: CSARSGVDGYTF
DNA: TGCAGTGCTAGGTCAGGGGTGGATGGCTACACCTTC

size: -
D: TRBD2
J: TRBJ2-7
V: TRBV28
CDR3: CASSPLLAAQYEQYF
DNA: TGTGCCAGCAGTCCCTTACTAGCGGCTCAATACGAGCAGTACTTC

size: -
D: TRBD2
J: TRBJ2-2
V: TRBV19
CDR3: CASNSALGRASGELFF
DNA: TGTGCCAGTAACTCGGCGTTGGGGAGGGCGAGCGGGGAGCTGTTTTTT

size: once
D: -
J: TRBJ2-3
V: TRBV5-5
CDR3: CASSFSSGTDTQYF
DNA: TGTGCCAGCAGCTTTTCGAGTGGGACAGATACGCAGTATTTT

size: -
D: TRBD1
J: TRBJ1-2
V: TRBV18
CDR3: CASSPRSGGYGYTF
DNA: TGTGCCAGCTCACCACGTTCAGGGGGCTATGGCTACACCTTC

size: -
D: -
J: TRBJ1-1
V: TRBV30
CDR3: CAWRGKRGAKRGTEAFF
DNA: TGTGCCTGGAGGGGGAAACGGGGGGCGAAAAGGGGCACTGAAGCTTTCTTT

size: -
D: -
J: TRBJ2-7
V: TRBV5-1
CDR3: CASSGRDGTYEQYF
DNA: TGCGCCAGCAGCGGACGGGACGGGACCTACGAGCAGTACTTC